What follows are 5 T cell receptor beta chains derived from one specimen sequenced in a study of human T cells and chemical hapten exposure. Total RNA was isolated from unfractionated whole blood. TCRdb independently ran MiXCR on the 5' RACE reads; one entry per CDR3 protein. Found here are about 140,000 distinct CDR3 sequences, 3.5% to 5% of them singletons; the top ten hold 1.3% to 1.5%. The receptor set was obtained from a female donor in good health.

Ten or more counts support this clonotype. In DNA, the CDR3 is TGTGCCAGCAGCCGAGGACCGACTAGCGGGCGCACAGATACGCAGTATTTT. Amino acids: CASSRGPTSGRTDTQYF. This rearrangement joins TRBV3-1 to TRBJ2-3; 10 positions agree with TRBD2. Trimming took 4 bases from V and 1 from J; bases not matched to a gene: 8. Germline V gene sequence: CDR1 LGHDT, CDR2 YNNKEL (reference sequence). This CDR3 spans 17 amino acids.

This clonotype was recorded at least ten times. The chain couples TRBV5-1 to TRBJ1-2; weak D call: TRBD1 (5 bases). Trimming took 0 bases from V and 4 from J, leaving 10 bases between them. Germline assignment: CDR1 SGHRS and CDR2 YFSETQ. The CDR3 runs to 14 residues. The CDR3 bases are TGCGCCAGCAGCTTGGTGACAGAGGCCTATGGCTACACCTTC. It is translated as CASSLVTEAYGYTF.

This clonotype was observed at least ten times. The V call is TRBV5-1, the J call TRBJ2-3, with 9 bases lining up with TRBD2. Trimming at V came to 4 bases and at J to 0 bases, leaving 6 bases not matched to a gene. The CDR3 loop spans 16 amino acids. Germline CDR1 reads SGHRS; CDR2 reads YFSETQ. The CDR3 is CASSNLAGLSTDTQYF. DNA for the CDR3: TGCGCCAGCAGCAACCTAGCGGGGCTAAGCACAGATACGCAGTATTTT. The whole variable domain, remainder taken from reference TRBV5-1 and TRBJ2-3, is KAGVTQTPRYLIKTRGQQVTLSCSPISGHRSVSWYQQTPGQGLQFLFEYFSETQRNKGNFPGRFSGRQFSNSRSEMNVSTLELGDSALYLCASSNLAGLSTDTQYFGPGTRLTVL.

This sequence joins TRBV19 and TRBJ1-1, with 8 nucleotides matching TRBD1. Trimming removed 5 bases from V and 4 bases from J; junction bases left unmatched: 6. The CDR3 runs to 14 residues. CDR1 is LNHDA and CDR2 is SQIVND in the germline V gene (reference sequence). Here the CDR3 DNA reads TGTGCCAGTAGTGCGATAACAGGGGGCACTGAAGCTTTCTTT. Translated: CASSAITGGTEAFF.

V and J are TRBV15 and TRBJ1-5, with D tentatively TRBD1 (5 bases). Trimming removed 5 bases at V and 0 bases at J, with 14 bases between. The CDR3 is made up of 16 amino acids. Germline V gene data show CDR1 as LNHNV and CDR2 as YYDKDF (reference sequence). The CDR3 spells CATSGTSGGSNQPQHF. In DNA, the CDR3 is TGTGCCACCAGCGGAACTTCGGGGGGTAGCAATCAGCCCCAGCATTTT.